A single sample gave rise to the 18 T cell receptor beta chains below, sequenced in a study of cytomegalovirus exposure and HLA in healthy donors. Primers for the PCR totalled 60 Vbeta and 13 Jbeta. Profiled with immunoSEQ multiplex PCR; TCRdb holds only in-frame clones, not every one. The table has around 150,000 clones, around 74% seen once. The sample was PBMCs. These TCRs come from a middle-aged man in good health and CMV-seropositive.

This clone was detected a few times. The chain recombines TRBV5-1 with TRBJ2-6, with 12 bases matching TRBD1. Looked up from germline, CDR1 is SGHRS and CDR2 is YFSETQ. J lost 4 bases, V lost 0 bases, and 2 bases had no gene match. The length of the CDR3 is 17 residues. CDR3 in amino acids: CASSLAGQGAGANVLTF. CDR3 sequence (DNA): TGCGCCAGCAGCTTGGCGGGACAGGGGGCCGGGGCCAACGTCCTGACTTTC. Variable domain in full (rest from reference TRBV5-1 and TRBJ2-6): KAGVTQTPRYLIKTRGQQVTLSCSPISGHRSVSWYQQTPGQGLQFLFEYFSETQRNKGNFPGRFSGRQFSNSRSEMNVSTLELGDSALYLCASSLAGQGAGANVLTFGAGSRLTVL.

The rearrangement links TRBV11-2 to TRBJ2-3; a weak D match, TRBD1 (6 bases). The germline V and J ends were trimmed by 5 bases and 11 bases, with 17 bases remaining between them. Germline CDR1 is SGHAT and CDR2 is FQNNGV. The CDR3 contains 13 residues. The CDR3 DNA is TGTGCCAGCAGCGCCAATAAGGGGGTGGGGCAGTATTTT. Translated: CASSANKGVGQYF.

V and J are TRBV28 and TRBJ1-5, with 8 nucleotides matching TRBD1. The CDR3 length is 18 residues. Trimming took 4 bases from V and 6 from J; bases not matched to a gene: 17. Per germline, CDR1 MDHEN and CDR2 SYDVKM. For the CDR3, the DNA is TGTGCCAGCAGTTCCCACCTTCTCGACAGGGGAGGAGGTCAGCCCCAGCATTTT. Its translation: CASSSHLLDRGGGQPQHF.

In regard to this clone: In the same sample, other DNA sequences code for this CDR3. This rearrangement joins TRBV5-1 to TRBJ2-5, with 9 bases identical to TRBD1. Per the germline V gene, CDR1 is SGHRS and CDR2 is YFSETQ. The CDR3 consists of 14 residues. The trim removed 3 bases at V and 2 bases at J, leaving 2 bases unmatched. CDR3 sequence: CASSSGQGQETQYF. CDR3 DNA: TGCGCCAGCAGCTCTGGACAGGGGCAAGAGACCCAGTACTTC. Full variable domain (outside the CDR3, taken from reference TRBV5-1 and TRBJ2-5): KAGVTQTPRYLIKTRGQQVTLSCSPISGHRSVSWYQQTPGQGLQFLFEYFSETQRNKGNFPGRFSGRQFSNSRSEMNVSTLELGDSALYLCASSSGQGQETQYFGPGTRLLVL.

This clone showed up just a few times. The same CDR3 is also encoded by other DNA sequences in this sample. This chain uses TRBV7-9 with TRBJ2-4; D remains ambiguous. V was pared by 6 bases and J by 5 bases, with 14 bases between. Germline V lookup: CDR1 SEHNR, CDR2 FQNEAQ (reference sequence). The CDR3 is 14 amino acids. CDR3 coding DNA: TGTGCCAGCAGACCTCCGGGTCGTGAAAACATTCAGTACTTC. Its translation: CASRPPGRENIQYF.

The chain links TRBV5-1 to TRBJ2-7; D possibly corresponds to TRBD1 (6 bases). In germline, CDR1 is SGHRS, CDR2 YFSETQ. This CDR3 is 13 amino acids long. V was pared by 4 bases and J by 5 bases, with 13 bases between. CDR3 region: CASSNQGSHEQYF. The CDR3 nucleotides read TGCGCCAGCAGCAATCAGGGGAGTCACGAGCAGTACTTC.

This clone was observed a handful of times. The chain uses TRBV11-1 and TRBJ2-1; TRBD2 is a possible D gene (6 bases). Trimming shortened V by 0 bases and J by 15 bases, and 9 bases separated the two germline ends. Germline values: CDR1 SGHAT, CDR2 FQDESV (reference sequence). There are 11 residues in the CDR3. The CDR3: CASSLAGSLFF. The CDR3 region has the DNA TGTGCCAGCAGCTTAGCCGGGAGTTTGTTCTTC. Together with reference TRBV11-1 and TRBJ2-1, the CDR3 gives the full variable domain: EAEVAQSPRYKITEKSQAVAFWCDPISGHATLYWYRQILGQGPELLVQFQDESVVDDSQLPKDRFSAERLKGVDSTLKIQPAELGDSAMYLCASSLAGSLFFGPGTRLTVL.

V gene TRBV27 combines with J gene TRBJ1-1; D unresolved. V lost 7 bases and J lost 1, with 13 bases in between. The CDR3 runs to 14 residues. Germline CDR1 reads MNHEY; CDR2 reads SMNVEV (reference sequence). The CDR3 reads CASTFRGENTEAFF. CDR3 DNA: TGTGCCAGCACCTTCCGAGGTGAGAACACTGAAGCTTTCTTT.

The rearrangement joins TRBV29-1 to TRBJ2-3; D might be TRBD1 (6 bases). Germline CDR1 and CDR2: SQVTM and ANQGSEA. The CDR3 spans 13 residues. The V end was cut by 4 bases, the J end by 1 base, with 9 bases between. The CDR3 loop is CSVVPGGTDTQYF. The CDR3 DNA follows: TGCAGCGTTGTGCCAGGGGGCACAGATACGCAGTATTTT.

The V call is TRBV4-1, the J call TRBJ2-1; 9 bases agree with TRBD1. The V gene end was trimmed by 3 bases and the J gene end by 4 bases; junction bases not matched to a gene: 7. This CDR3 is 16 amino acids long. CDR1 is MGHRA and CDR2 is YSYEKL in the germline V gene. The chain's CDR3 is CASSHPDRGGYNEQFF. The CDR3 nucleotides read TGCGCCAGCAGCCATCCGGACAGGGGTGGGTACAATGAGCAGTTCTTC.

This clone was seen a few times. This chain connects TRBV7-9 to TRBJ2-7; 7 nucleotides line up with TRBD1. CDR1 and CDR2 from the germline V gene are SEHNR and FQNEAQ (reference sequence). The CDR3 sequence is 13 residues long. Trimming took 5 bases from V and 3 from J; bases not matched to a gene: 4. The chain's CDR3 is CASSDREIYEQYF. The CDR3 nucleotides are TGTGCCAGCAGCGACAGGGAAATCTACGAGCAGTACTTC. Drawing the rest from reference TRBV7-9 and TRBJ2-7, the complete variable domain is DTGVSQNPRHKITKRGQNVTFRCDPISEHNRLYWYRQTLGQGPEFLTYFQNEAQLEKSRLLSDRFSAERPKGSFSTLEIQRTEQGDSAMYLCASSDREIYEQYFGPGTRLTVT.

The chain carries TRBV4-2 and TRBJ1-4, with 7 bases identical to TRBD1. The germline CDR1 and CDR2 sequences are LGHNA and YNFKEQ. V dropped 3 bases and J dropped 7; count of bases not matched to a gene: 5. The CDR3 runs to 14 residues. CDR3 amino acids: CASSQGQPSEKLFF. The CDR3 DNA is TGTGCCAGCAGCCAGGGACAGCCTAGTGAAAAACTGTTTTTT.

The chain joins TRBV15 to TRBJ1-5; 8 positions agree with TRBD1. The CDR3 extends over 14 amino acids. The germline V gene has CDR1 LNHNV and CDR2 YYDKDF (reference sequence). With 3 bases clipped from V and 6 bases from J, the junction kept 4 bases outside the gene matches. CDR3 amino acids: CATSRDRDAQPQHF. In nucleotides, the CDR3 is TGTGCCACCAGCAGGGACAGGGACGCTCAGCCCCAGCATTTT.

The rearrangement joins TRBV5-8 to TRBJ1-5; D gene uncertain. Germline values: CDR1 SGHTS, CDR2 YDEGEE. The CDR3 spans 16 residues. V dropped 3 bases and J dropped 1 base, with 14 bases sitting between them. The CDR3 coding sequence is TGTGCCAGCAGCTCTTACTATGTAGCAAGCAATCAGCCCCAGCATTTT. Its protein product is CASSSYYVASNQPQHF.

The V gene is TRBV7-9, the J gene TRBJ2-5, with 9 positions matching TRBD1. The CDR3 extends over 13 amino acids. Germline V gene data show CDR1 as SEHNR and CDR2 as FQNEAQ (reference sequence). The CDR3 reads CSTATGGRETQYF. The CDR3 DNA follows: TGTTCCACCGCGACAGGGGGACGGGAGACCCAGTACTTC. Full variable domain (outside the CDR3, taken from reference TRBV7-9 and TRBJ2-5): DTGVSQNPRHKITKRGQNVTFRCDPISEHNRLYWYRQTLGQGPEFLTYFQNEAQLEKSRLLSDRFSAERPKGSFSTLEIQRTEQGDSAMYLCSTATGGRETQYFGPGTRLLVL.

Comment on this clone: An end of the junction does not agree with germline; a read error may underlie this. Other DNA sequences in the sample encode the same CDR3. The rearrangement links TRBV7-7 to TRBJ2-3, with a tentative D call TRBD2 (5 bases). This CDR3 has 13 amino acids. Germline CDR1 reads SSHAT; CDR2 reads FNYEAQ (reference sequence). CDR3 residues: CASSPRGPDTQYF. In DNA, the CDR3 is TGTGCTAGCAGCCCCCGGGGTCCAGATACGCAGTATTTT.

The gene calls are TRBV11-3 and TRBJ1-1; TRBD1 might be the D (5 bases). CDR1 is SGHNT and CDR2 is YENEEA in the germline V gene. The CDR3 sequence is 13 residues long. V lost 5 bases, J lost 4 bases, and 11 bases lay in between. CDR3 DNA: TGTGCCAGCAGCCTAACCCAGGGCACTGAAGCTTTCTTT. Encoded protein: CASSLTQGTEAFF.

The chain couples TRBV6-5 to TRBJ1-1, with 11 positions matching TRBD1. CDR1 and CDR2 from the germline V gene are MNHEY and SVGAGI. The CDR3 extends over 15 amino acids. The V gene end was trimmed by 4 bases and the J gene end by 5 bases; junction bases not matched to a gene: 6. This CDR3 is CASSWGTGGGTEAFF. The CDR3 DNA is TGTGCCAGCAGTTGGGGGACAGGGGGGGGGACTGAAGCTTTCTTT.